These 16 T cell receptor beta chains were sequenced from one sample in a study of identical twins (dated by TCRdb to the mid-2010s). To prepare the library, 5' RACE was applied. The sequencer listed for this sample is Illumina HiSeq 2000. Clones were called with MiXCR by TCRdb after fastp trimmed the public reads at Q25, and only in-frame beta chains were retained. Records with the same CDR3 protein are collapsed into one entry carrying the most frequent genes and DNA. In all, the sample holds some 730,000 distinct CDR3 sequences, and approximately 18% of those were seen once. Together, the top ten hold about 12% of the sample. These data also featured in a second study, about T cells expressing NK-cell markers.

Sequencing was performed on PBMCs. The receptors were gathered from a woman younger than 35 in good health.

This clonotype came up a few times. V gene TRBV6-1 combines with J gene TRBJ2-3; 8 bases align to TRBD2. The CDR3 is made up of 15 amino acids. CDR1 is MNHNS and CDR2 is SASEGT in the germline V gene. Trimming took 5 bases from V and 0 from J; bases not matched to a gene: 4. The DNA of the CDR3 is TGTGCCAGCAGTAATAGCGGGGCTAGCACAGATACGCAGTATTTT. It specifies CASSNSGASTDTQYF.

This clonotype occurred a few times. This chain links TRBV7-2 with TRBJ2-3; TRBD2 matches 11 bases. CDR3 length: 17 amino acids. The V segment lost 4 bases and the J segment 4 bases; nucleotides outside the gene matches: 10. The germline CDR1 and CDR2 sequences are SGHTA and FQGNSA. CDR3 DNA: TGTGCCAGCAGCTCTATCCGACTAGCGGGAACATCAGATACGCAGTATTTT. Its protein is CASSSIRLAGTSDTQYF.

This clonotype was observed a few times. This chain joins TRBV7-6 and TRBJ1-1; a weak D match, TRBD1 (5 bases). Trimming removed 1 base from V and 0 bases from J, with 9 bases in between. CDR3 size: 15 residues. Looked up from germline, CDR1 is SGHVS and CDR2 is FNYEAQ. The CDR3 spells CASSLGGPLNTEAFF. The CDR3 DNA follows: TGTGCCAGCAGCTTAGGGGGCCCACTGAACACTGAAGCTTTCTTT.

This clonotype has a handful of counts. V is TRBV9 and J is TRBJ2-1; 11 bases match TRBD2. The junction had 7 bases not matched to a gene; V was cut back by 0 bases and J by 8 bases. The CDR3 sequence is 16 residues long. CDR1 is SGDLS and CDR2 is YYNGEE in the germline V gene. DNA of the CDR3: TGTGCCAGCAGCGTAGCTATAACTAGCGGGAGTCATGAGCAGTTCTTC. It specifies CASSVAITSGSHEQFF.

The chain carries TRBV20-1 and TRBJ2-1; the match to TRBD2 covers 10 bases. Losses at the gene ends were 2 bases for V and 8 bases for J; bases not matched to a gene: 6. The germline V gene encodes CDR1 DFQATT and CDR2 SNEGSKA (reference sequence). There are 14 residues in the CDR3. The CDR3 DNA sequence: TGCAGTGCTAGACTAGCGGGAGTGAGGTATGAGCAGTTCTTC. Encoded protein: CSARLAGVRYEQFF.

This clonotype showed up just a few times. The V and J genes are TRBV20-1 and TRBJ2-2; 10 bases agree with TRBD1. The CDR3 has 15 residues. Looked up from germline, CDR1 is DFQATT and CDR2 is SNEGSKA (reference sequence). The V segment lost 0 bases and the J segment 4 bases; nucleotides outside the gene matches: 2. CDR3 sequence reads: CSAREGDRGTGELFF. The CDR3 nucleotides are TGCAGTGCTAGAGAAGGGGACAGGGGCACCGGGGAGCTGTTTTTT.

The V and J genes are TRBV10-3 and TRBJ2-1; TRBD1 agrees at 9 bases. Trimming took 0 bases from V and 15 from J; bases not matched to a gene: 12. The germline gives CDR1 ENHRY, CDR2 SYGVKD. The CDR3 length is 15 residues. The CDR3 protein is CAISESPTPGTGLFF. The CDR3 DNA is TGTGCCATCAGTGAGTCCCCAACTCCCGGGACAGGGTTGTTCTTC.

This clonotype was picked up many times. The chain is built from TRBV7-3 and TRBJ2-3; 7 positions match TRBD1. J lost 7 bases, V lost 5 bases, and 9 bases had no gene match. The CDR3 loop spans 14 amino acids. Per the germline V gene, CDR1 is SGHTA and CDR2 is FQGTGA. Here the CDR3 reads CASSRTGNSYTQYF. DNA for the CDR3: TGTGCCAGCAGCCGGACAGGAAACTCCTATACGCAGTATTTT.

This CDR3 reads CASSQDGREAGELFF. CDR3 DNA sequence: TGTGCCAGCAGCCAGGACGGCAGGGAGGCCGGGGAGCTGTTTTTT. The genes are TRBV4-2 and TRBJ2-2, with D possibly matching TRBD2 (6 bases). Looked up from germline, CDR1 is LGHNA and CDR2 is YNFKEQ. CDR3 length: 15 amino acids. V was pared by 3 bases and J by 6 bases, with 14 bases between.

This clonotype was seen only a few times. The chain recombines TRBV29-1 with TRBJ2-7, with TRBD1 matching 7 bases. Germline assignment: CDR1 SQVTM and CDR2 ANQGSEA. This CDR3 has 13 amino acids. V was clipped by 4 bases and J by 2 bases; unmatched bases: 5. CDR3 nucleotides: TGCAGCGTTGGGGACAGTGTTACCTACGAGCAGTACTTC. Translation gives CSVGDSVTYEQYF.

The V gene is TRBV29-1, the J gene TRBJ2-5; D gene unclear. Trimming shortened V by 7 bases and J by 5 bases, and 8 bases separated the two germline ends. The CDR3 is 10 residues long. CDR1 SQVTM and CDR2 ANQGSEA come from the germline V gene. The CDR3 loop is CSAQDETQYF. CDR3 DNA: TGCAGCGCCCAGGACGAGACCCAGTACTTC.

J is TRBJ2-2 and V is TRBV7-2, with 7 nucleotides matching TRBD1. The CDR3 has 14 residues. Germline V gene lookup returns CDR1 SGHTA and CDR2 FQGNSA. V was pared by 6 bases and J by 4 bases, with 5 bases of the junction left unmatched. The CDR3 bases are TGTGCCAGCAGGGCAGACAGGGTCACCGGGGAGCTGTTTTTT. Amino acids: CASRADRVTGELFF.

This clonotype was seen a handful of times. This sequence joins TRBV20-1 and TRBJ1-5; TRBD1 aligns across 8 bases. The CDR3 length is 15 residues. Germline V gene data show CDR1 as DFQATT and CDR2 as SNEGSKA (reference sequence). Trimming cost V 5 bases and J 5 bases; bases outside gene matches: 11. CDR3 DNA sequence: TGCAGTGCTGGCAGACAGGGGCCCAACGATCAGCCCCAGCATTTT. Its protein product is CSAGRQGPNDQPQHF.

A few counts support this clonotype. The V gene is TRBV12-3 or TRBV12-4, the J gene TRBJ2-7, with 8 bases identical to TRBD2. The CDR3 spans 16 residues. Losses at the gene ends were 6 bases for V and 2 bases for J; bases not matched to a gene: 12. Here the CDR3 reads CASSSFLAGGPYEQYF. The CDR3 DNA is TGTGCCAGCAGCTCATTTCTAGCGGGTGGTCCCTACGAGCAGTACTTC.

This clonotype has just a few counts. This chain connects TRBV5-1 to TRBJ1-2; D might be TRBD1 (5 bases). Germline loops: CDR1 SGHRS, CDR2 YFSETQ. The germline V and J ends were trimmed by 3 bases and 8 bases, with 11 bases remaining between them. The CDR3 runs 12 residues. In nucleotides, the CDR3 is TGCGCCAGCAGCTCGCGGGGGTTAGGCTACACCTTC. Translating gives CASSSRGLGYTF.

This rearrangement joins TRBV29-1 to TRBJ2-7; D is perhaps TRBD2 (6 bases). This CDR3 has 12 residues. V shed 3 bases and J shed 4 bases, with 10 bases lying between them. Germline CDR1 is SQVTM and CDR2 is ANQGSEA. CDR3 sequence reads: CSVDLGGYEQYF. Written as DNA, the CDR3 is TGCAGCGTTGACTTAGGAGGGTACGAGCAGTACTTC.